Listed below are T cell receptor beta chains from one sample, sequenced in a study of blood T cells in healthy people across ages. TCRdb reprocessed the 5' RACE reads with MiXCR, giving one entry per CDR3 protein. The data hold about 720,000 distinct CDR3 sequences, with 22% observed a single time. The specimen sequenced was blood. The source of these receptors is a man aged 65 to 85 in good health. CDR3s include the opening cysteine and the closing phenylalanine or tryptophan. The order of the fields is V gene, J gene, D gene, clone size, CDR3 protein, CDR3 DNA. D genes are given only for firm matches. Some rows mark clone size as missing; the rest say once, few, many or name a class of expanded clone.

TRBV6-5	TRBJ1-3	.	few	CASSYLDLRSGNTIYF	TGTGCCAGCAGTTACCTCGACTTACGCTCTGGAAACACCATATATTTT
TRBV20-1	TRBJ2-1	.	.	CSAPIKLGRNEQFF	TGCAGTGCTCCTATCAAGCTGGGGCGCAATGAGCAGTTCTTC
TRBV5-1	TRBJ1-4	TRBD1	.	CASSPRDSPNEKLFF	TGCGCCAGCAGCCCACGGGACAGCCCTAATGAAAAACTGTTTTTT
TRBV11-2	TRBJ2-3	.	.	CASSTSGTPDTQYF	TGTGCCAGCAGCACCTCCGGGACGCCAGATACGCAGTATTTT
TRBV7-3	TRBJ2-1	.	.	CASSLLPGSSYNEQFF	TGTGCCAGCAGCTTACTTCCGGGGTCCTCCTACAATGAGCAGTTCTTC
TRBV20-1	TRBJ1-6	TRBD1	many	CSAPRTGGNNSPLHF	TGCAGTGCTCCCAGGACAGGGGGCAATAATTCACCCCTCCACTTT
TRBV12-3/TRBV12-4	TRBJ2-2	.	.	CASSPLGGDTGELFF	TGTGCCAGCAGTCCCTTGGGGGGAGACACCGGGGAGCTGTTTTTT
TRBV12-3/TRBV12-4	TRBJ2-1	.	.	CASSFQRTDNEQFF	TGTGCCAGCAGTTTCCAGCGGACAGACAATGAGCAGTTCTTC
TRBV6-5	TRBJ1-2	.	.	CASTKAGYGYTF	TGTGCCAGCACCAAAGCGGGGTATGGCTACACCTTC
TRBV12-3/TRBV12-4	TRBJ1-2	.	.	CASSFSLGAGRNLVYGYTF	TGTGCCAGCAGTTTCTCCCTTGGGGCAGGAAGGAATCTGGTCTATGGCTACACCTTC
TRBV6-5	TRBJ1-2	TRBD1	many	CASTRGQGLYGYTF	TGTGCCAGCACCCGAGGACAGGGGCTTTATGGCTACACCTTC
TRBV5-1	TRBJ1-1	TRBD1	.	CASSIRDRMQNTEAFF	TGCGCCAGCAGCATCCGGGACAGGATGCAGAACACTGAAGCTTTCTTT
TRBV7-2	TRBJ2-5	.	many	CASSLVIQETQYF	TGTGCCAGCAGCTTAGTAATCCAAGAGACCCAGTACTTC
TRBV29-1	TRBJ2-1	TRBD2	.	CSVGSSGIQFF	TGCAGCGTTGGCTCTAGCGGGATCCAGTTCTTC
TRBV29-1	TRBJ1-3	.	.	CSGGQTGNTIYF	TGCAGCGGTGGACAGACTGGAAACACCATATATTTT
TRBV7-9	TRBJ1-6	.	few	CASSWYGQFNSPLHF	TGTGCCAGCAGCTGGTATGGACAGTTTAATTCACCCCTCCACTTT
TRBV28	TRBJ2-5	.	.	CASTGGLLLQETQYF	TGTGCCAGCACTGGGGGCCTCCTCCTTCAAGAGACCCAGTACTTC
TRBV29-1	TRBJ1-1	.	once	CSVEEGGRQNTEAFF	TGCAGCGTTGAAGAGGGCGGCAGGCAGAACACTGAAGCTTTCTTT
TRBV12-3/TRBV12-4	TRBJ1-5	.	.	CASSLAPRAGNQPQHF	TGTGCCAGCAGTTTAGCCCCACGGGCGGGCAATCAGCCCCAGCATTTT
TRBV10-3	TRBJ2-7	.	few	CAISDMASPEQYF	TGTGCCATCAGTGATATGGCCAGCCCGGAGCAGTACTTC
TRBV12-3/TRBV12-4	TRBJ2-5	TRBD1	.	CASSLTGESTQYF	TGTGCCAGCAGTTTAACAGGGGAATCGACCCAGTACTTC
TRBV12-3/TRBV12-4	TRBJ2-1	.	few	CASSLVVGGPRYNEQFF	TGCGCCAGCAGTTTAGTAGTGGGGGGGCCTCGGTACAATGAGCAGTTCTTC
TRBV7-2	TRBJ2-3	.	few	CASSVLRDTQYF	TGTGCCAGCAGCGTCCTGCGGGATACGCAGTATTTT
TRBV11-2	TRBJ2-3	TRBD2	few	CASSLGPERGRTDTQYF	TGTGCCAGCAGCTTAGGTCCTGAGCGGGGGAGGACAGATACGCAGTATTTT
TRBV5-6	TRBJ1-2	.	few	CASSRRTSNYGYTF	TGTGCCAGCAGCCGCCGGACATCTAACTATGGCTACACCTTC
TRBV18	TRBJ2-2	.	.	CASSPGGFTGELFF	TGTGCCAGCTCACCAGGCGGATTCACCGGGGAGCTGTTTTTT